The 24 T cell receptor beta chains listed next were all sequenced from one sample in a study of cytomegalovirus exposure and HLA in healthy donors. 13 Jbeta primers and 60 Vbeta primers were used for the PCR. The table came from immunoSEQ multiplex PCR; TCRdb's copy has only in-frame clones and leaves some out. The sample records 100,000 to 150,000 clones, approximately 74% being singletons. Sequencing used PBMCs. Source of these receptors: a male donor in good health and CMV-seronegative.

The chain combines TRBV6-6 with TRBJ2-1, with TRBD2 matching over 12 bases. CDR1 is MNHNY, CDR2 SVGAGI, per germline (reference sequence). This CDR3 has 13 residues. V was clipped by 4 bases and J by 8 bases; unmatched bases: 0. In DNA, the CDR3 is TGTGCCAGCAGTTGGACTAGCGGGGATGAGCAGTTCTTC. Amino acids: CASSWTSGDEQFF.

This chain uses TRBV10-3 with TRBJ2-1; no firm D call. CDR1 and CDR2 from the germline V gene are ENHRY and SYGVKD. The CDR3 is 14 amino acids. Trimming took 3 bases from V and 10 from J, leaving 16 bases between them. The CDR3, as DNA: TGTGCCATCAGTGATCGCGTTAGTAGCCGAGAGCAGTTCTTC. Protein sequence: CAISDRVSSREQFF.

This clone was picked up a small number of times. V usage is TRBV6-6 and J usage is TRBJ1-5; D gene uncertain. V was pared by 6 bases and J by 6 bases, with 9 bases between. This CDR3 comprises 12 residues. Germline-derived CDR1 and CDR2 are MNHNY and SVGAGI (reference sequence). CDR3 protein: CASSPLLQPQHF. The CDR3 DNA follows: TGTGCCAGCAGCCCTCTTCTTCAGCCCCAGCATTTT.

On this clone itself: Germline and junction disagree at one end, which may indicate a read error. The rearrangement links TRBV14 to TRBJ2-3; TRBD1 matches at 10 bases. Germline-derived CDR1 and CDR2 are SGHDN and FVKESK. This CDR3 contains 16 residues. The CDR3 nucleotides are TGTGCCAGCAACCAAGGGGACAGGGGTTGGTCAGATACGCAGTATTTT. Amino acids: CASNQGDRGWSDTQYF.

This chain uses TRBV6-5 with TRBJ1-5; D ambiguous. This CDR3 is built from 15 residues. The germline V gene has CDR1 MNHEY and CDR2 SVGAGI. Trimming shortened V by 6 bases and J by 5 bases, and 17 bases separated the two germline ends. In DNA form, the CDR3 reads TGTGCCAGCAGCGACGGGGTCAGGCTAGATCAGCCCCAGCATTTT. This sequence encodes CASSDGVRLDQPQHF.

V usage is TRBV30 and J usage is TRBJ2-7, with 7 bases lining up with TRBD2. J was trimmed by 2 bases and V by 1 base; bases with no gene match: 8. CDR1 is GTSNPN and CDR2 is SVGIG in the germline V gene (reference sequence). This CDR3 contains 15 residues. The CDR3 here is CAWSGEGGSAYEQYF. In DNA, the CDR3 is TGTGCCTGGAGTGGAGAGGGAGGGTCCGCCTACGAGCAGTACTTC.

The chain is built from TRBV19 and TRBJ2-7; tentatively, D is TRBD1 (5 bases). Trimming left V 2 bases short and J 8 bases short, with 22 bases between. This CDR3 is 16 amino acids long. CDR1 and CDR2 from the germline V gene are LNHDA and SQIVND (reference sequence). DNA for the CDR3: TGTGCCAGTAGTATAATTCCTGGGGCGCCCCCGTTTCAGCAGTACTTC. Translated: CASSIIPGAPPFQQYF.

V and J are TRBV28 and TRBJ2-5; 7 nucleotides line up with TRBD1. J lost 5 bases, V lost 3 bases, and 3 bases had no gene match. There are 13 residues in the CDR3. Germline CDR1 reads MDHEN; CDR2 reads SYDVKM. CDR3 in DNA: TGTGCCAGCAGTTTTGGCAGGGGGGAGACCCAGTACTTC. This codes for CASSFGRGETQYF.

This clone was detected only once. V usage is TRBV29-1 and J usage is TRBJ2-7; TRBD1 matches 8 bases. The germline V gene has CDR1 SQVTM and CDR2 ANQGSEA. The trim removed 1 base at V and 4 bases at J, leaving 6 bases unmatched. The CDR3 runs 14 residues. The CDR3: CSVEASGGGYEQYF. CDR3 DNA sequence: TGCAGCGTTGAAGCTTCAGGGGGCGGGTACGAGCAGTACTTC.

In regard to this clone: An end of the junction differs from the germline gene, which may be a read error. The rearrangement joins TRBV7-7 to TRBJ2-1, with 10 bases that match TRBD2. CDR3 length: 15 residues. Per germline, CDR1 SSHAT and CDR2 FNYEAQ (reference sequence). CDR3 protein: CASSLGASGSSEQFF. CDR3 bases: TGTGCTAGCAGCCTTGGGGCTAGCGGGAGTAGTGAGCAGTTCTTC.

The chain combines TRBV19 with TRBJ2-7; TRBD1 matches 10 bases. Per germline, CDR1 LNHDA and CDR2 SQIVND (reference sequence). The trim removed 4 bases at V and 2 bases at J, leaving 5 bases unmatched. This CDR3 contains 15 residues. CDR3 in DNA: TGTGCCAGTAGTACCTGGGACAGGGGAGCCTACGAGCAGTACTTC. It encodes CASSTWDRGAYEQYF.

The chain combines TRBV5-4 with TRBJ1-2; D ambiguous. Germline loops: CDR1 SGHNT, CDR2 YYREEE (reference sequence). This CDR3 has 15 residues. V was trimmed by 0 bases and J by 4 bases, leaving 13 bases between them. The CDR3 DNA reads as TGTGCCAGCAGCTTGGGGGTTGGGCTCGGCTATGGCTACACCTTC. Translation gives CASSLGVGLGYGYTF.

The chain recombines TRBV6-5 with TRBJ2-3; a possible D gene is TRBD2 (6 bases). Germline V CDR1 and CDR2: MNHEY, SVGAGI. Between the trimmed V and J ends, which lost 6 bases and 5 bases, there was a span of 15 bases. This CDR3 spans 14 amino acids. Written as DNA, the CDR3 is TGTGCCAGCAGCCCGACTAGTTACGGAGATACGCAGTATTTT. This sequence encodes CASSPTSYGDTQYF.

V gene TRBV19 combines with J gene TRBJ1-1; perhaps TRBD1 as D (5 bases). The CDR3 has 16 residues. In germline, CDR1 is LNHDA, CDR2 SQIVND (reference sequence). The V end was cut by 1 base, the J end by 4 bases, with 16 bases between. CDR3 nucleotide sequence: TGTGCCAGTAGTATAGCCCCTGGCAGGGCGGTCACTGAAGCTTTCTTT. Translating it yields CASSIAPGRAVTEAFF. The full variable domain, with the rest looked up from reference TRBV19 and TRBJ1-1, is DGGITQSPKYLFRKEGQNVTLSCEQNLNHDAMYWYRQDPGQGLRLIYYSQIVNDFQKGDIAEGYSVSREKKESFPLTVTSAQKNPTAFYLCASSIAPGRAVTEAFFGQGTRLTVV.

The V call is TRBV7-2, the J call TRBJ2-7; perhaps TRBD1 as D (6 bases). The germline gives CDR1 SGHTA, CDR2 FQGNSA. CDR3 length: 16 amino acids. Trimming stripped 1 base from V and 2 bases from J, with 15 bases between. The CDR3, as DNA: TGTGCCAGCAGCTTAGGGGCCGGGACACATCCCTACGAGCAGTACTTC. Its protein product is CASSLGAGTHPYEQYF. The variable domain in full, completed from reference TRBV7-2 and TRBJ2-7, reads GAGVSQSPSNKVTEKGKDVELRCDPISGHTALYWYRQSLGQGLEFLIYFQGNSAPDKSGLPSDRFSAERTGGSVSTLTIQRTQQEDSAVYLCASSLGAGTHPYEQYFGPGTRLTVT.

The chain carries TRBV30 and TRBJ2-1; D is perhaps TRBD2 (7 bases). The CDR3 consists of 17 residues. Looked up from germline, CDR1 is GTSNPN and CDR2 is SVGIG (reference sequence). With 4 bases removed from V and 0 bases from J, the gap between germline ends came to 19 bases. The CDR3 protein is CAWIHRGRGTSYNEQFF. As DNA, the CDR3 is TGTGCCTGGATCCATAGGGGGAGGGGAACCTCCTACAATGAGCAGTTCTTC.

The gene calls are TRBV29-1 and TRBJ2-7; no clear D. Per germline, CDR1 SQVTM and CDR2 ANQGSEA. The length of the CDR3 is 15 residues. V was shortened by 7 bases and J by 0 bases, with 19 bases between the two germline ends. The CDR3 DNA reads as TGCAGCGCGGTTCCCACCGCCGAAAGCTCCTACGAGCAGTACTTC. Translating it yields CSAVPTAESSYEQYF.

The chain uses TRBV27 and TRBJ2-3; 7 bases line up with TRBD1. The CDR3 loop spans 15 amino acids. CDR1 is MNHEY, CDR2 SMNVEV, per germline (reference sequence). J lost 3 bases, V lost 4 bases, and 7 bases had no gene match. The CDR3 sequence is CASSSTGADTDTQYF. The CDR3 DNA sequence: TGTGCCAGCAGTTCCACAGGGGCTGATACAGATACGCAGTATTTT.

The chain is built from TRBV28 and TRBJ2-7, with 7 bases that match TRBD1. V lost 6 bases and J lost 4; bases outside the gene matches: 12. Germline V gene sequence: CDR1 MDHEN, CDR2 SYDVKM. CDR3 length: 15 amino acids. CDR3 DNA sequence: TGTGCCAGCAGACGAGGGACAGACTTCCCTTACGAGCAGTACTTC. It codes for CASRRGTDFPYEQYF.

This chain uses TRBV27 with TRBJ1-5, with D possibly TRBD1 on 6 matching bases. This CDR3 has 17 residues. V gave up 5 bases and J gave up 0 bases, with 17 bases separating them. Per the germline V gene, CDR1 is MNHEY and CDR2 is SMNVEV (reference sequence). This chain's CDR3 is CASSTGLGTGSNQPQHF. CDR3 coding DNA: TGTGCCAGCAGTACAGGGTTGGGTACGGGTAGCAATCAGCCCCAGCATTTT.

In DNA form, the CDR3 reads TGTGCCAGCAGTTGGCAGGGGGCAGGCACTGAAGCTTTCTTT. Protein sequence: CASSWQGAGTEAFF. The rearrangement links TRBV6-5 to TRBJ1-1, with 8 bases that match TRBD1. Germline assignment: CDR1 MNHEY and CDR2 SVGAGI. The CDR3 covers 14 residues. J gave up 4 bases and V 4 bases, and 5 bases lay outside the gene matches.

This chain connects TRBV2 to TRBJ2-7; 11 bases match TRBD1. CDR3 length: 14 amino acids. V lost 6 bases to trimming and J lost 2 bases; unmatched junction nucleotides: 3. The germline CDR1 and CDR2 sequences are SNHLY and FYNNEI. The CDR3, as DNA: TGTGCCAGCAGGGGACAGGGGGGAGCCTACGAGCAGTACTTC. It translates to CASRGQGGAYEQYF.

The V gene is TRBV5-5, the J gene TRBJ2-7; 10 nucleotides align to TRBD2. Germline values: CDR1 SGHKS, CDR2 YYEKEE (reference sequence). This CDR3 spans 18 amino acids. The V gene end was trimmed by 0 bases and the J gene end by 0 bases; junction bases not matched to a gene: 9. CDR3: CASSLGPSGSFSSYEQYF. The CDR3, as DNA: TGTGCCAGCAGCTTGGGGCCTAGCGGGAGTTTCAGCTCCTACGAGCAGTACTTC.

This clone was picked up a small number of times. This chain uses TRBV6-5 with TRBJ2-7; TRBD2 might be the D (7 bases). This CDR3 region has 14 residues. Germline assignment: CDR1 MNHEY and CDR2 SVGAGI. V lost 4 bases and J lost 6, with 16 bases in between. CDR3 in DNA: TGTGCCAGCAGTTCCCTTGGGGGGGGGCGCGAGCAGTACTTC. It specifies CASSSLGGGREQYF.